This T cell receptor beta chain is drawn from a study of CD4 and CD8 cells across lung adenocarcinoma regions (dated by TCRdb to between 2017 and 2018). About the study as a whole: The study examined intratumor heterogeneity of the T cell receptor repertoire by comparing tumor centers with tumor margins.

This clonotype is described as medium-sized (0.01 to 0.1%). Its antigen remains undetermined. Base quality data are lacking; no much larger clone is found one base away. Reading the germline V gene gives CDR1 MNHNS and CDR2 SASEGT. Inclusive of the bounding cysteine and phenylalanine, the CDR3 is 12 residues long. Only the CDR3 region is kept as DNA, spanning 36 bases read in frame from base 1. V and J lose 6 bases and 8 bases, and a span of 11 bases separates them. The donors were patients who had localized lung adenocarcinoma, which is a subtype of non-small cell lung cancer. The centers of localized lung adenocarcinomas were where the samples came from. CD4+ T cells from tumor tissue were profiled separately from CD8+ T cells for TCR repertoire analysis. Libraries came from PCR. Sequenced using a HiSeq X Ten. The public reads were run again by TCRdb, first through fastp at Q25 and then through MiXCR, and only productive beta chains were kept. Each entry merges the rows of one CDR3 protein and shows their most common DNA and genes. The sample table contains 25,000 or so distinct CDR3 sequences; only one count was recorded for under 65% of them. Together, the top ten hold over 20% of the sample.

The clonotype originates from a male donor with lung adenocarcinoma. The CD4 and CD8 labels of this study may be unreliable. Sequences were obtained from CD4+ T cells from the center of a lung tumor. Interpreted using the paper, the cell subset or site label stands for: tumor center region. The rearrangement combines TRBV6-1 with TRBJ2-1, with the D gene uncertain. The nucleotide sequence reads as follows: TGTGCCAGCAGATCTTCGTCCGATGAGCAGTTCTTC. Translated, this is CASRSSSDEQFF.